The TCR beta chain under discussion was sequenced for a study of beta chain features in type 1 diabetes. Study conclusions and caveats: All four CD4+ subsets from Type 1 diabetes patients carried moderately but significantly shorter TCRB CDR3s.

On this clone: Its antigen is currently unknown.

Every isolated RNA sample was fully reverse transcribed, so sequencing captured expressed TCRB transcripts. TCRdb keeps only in-frame clones here, not all; method: immunoSEQ multiplex PCR. The table has roughly 240,000 clones, 20% to 25% seen once. Germline V gene data show CDR1 as GTSNPN and CDR2 as SVGIG (reference sequence). The CDR3 is 12 amino acids. Trimming removed 8 bases from V and 1 base from J, with 8 bases in between. This sequence originates from a woman in her 30s with type 1 diabetes. This chain links TRBV30 with TRBJ2-2; D is perhaps TRBD2 (5 bases). The sequenced material came from naive CD4+ T cells from blood. Written as DNA, the CDR3 is TGTGCCGGACTGGAGAACACCGGGGAGCTGTTTTTT. Protein product: CAGLENTGELFF.